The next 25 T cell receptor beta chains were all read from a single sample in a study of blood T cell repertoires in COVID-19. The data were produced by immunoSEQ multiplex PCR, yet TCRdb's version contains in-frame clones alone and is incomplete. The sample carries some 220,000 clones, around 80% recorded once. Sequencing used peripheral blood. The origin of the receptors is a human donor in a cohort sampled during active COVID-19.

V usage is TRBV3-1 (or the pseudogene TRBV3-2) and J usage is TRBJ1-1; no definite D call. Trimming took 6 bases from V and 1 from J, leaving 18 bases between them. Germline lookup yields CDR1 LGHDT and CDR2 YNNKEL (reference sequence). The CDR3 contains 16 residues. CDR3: CASRHSELRQNTEAFF. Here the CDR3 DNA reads TGTGCCAGCAGACATTCTGAACTCAGACAGAACACTGAAGCTTTCTTT.

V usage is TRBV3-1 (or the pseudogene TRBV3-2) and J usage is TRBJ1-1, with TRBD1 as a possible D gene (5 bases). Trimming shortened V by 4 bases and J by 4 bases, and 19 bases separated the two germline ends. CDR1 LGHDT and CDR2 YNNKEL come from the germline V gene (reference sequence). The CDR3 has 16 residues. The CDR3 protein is CASSPFPQGGATEAFF. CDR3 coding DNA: TGTGCCAGCAGCCCCTTCCCGCAGGGAGGGGCCACTGAAGCTTTCTTT.

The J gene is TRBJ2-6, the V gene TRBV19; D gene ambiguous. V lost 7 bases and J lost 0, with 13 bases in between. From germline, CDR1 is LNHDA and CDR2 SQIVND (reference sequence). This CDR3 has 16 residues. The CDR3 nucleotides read TGTGCCAGTACCTCGCGGTTTGACTCTGGGGCCAACGTCCTGACTTTC. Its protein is CASTSRFDSGANVLTF.

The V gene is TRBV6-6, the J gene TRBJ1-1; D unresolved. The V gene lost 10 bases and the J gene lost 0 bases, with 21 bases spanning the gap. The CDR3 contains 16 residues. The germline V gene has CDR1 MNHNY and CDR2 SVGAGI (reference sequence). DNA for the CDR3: TGTGCCACCTTAACCTTCAGGTTAGGAATGAACACTGAAGCTTTCTTT. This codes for CATLTFRLGMNTEAFF.

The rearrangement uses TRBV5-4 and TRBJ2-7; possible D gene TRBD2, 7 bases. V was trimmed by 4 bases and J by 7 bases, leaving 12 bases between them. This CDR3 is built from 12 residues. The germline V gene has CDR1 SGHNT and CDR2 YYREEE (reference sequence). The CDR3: CASSPEGGEQYF. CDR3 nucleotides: TGTGCCAGCAGCCCGGAGGGGGGGGAGCAGTACTTC.

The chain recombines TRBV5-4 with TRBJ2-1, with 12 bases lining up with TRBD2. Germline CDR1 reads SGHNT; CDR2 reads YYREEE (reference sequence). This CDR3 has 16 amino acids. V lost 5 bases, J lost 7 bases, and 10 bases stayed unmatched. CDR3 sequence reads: CASSNPSGGATNEQFF. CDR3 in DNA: TGTGCCAGCAGTAACCCTAGCGGGGGGGCAACTAATGAGCAGTTCTTC.

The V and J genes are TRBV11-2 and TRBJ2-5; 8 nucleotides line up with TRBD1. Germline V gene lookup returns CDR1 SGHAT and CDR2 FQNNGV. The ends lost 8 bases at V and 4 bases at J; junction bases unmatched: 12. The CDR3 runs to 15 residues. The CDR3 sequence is CASEAGGAFRETQYF. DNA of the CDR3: TGTGCCAGCGAAGCAGGGGGCGCGTTCAGAGAGACCCAGTACTTC.

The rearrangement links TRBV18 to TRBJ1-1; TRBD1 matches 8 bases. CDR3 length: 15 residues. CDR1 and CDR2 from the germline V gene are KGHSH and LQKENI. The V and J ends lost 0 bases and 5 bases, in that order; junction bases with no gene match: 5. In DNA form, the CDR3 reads TGTGCCAGCTCACCACCCCAGGGGGCGGTTACTGAAGCTTTCTTT. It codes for CASSPPQGAVTEAFF.

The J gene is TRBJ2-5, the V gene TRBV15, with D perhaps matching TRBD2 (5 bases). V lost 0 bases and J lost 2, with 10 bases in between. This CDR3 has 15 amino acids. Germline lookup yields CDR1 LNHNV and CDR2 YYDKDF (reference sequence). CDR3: CATSRDKSGQETQYF. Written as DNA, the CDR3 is TGTGCCACCAGCAGAGATAAAAGCGGTCAAGAGACCCAGTACTTC.

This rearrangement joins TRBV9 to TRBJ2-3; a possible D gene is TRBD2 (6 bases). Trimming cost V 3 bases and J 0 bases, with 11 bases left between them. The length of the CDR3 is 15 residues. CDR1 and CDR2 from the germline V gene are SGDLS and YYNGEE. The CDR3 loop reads CASSAWAGSTDTQYF. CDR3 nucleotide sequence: TGTGCCAGCAGCGCTTGGGCGGGGAGCACAGATACGCAGTATTTT.

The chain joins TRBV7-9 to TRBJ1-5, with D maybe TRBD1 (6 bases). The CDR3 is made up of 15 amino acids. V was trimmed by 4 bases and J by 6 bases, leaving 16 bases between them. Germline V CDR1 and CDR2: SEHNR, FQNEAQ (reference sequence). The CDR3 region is CASSSNRVIGQPQHF. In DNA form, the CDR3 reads TGTGCCAGCAGCTCAAACAGGGTGATAGGTCAGCCCCAGCATTTT. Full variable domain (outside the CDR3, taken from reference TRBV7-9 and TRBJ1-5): DTGVSQNPRHKITKRGQNVTFRCDPISEHNRLYWYRQTLGQGPEFLTYFQNEAQLEKSRLLSDRFSAERPKGSFSTLEIQRTEQGDSAMYLCASSSNRVIGQPQHFGDGTRLSIL.

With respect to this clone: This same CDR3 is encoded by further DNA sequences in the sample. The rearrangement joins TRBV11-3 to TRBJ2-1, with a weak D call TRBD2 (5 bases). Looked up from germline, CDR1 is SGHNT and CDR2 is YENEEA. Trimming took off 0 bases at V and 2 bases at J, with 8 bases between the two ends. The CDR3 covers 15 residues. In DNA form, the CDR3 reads TGTGCCAGCAGCTTAGATCGAGGGCCCTACAATGAGCAGTTCTTC. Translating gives CASSLDRGPYNEQFF.

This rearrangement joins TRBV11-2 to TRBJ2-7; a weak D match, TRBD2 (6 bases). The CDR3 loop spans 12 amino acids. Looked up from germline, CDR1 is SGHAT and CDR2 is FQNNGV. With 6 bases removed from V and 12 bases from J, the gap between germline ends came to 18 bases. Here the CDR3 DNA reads TGTGCCAGCAGGCCCATGGAGGGGCGGGGGTACTTC. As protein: CASRPMEGRGYF.

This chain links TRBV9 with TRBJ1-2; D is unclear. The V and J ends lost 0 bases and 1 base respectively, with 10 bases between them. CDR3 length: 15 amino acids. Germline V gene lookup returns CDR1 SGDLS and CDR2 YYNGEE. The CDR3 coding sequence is TGTGCCAGCAGCGTAGGAGACACCCTTAACTATGGCTACACCTTC. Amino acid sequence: CASSVGDTLNYGYTF.

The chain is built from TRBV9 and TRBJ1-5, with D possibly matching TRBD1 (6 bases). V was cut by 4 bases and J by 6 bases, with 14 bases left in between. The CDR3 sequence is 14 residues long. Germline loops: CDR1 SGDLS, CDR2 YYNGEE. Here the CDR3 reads CASSPTGSRQPQHF. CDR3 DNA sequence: TGTGCCAGCAGCCCCACAGGGTCTCGTCAGCCCCAGCATTTT. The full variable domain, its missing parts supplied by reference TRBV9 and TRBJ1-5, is DSGVTQTPKHLITATGQRVTLRCSPRSGDLSVYWYQQSLDQGLQFLIQYYNGEERAKGNILERFSAQQFPDLHSELNLSSLELGDSALYFCASSPTGSRQPQHFGDGTRLSIL.

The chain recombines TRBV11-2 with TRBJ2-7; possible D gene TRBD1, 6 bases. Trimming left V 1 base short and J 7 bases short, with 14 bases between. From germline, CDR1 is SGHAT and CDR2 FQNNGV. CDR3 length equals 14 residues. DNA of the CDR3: TGTGCCAGCAGCTTAGTACAGGGTTCTCGGGAGCAGTACTTC. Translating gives CASSLVQGSREQYF. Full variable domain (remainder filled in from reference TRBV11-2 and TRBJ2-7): EAGVAQSPRYKIIEKRQSVAFWCNPISGHATLYWYQQILGQGPKLLIQFQNNGVVDDSQLPKDRFSAERLKGVDSTLKIQPAKLEDSAVYLCASSLVQGSREQYFGPGTRLTVT.

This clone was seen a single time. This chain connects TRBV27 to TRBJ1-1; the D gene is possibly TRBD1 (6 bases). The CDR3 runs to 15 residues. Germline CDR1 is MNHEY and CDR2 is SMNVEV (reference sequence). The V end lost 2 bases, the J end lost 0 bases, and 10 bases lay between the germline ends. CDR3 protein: CASSLIGQLNTEAFF. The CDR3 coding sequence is TGTGCCAGCAGTTTAATTGGACAGCTGAACACTGAAGCTTTCTTT.

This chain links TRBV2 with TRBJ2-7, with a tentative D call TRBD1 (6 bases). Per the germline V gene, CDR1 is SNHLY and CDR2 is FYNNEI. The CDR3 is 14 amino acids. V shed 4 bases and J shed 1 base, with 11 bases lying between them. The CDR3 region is CASSAGQFSYEQYF. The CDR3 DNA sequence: TGTGCCAGCAGTGCTGGACAGTTTTCCTACGAGCAGTACTTC. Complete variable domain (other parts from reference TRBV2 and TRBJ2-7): EPEVTQTPSHQVTQMGQEVILRCVPISNHLYFYWYRQILGQKVEFLVSFYNNEISEKSEIFDDQFSVERPDGSNFTLKIRSTKLEDSAMYFCASSAGQFSYEQYFGPGTRLTVT.

CDR3: CATRIGLAGANEQYF. The CDR3 bases are TGTGCCACCCGAATCGGACTAGCGGGAGCGAACGAGCAGTACTTC. The chain has TRBV2 and TRBJ2-7, with TRBD2 matching 13 bases. Germline V lookup: CDR1 SNHLY, CDR2 FYNNEI. V was pared by 10 bases and J by 5 bases, with 11 bases of the junction left unmatched. This CDR3 contains 15 residues.

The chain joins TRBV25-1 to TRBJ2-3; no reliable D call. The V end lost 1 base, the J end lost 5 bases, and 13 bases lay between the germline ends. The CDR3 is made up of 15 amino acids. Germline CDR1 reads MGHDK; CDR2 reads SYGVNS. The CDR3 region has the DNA TGTGCCAGCAGTGAATGGTCGGGTTTGGGAGATACGCAGTATTTT. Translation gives CASSEWSGLGDTQYF.

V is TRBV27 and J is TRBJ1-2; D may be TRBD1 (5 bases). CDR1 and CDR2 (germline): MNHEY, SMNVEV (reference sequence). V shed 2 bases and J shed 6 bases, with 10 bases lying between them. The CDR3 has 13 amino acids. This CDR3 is CASSLAGGNGYTF. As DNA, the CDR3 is TGTGCCAGCAGTTTAGCGGGGGGAAATGGCTACACCTTC.

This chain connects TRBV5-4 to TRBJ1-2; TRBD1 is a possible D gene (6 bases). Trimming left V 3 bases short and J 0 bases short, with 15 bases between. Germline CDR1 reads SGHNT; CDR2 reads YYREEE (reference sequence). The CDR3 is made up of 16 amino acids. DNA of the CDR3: TGTGCCAGCAGCTCCGGACAGAGTTTAGCTAACTATGGCTACACCTTC. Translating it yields CASSSGQSLANYGYTF.

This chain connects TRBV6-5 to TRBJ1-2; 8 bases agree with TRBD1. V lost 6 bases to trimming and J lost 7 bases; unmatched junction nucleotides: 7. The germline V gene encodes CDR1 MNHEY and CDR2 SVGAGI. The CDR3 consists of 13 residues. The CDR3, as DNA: TGTGCCAGCAGATTATCAGGGGGCCCTGGCTACACCTTC. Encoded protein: CASRLSGGPGYTF.

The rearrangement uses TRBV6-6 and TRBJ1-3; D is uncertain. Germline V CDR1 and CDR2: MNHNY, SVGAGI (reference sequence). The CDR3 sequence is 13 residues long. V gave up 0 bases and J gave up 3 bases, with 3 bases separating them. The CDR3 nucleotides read TGTGCCAGCAGTTACTCGAGTGGAAACACCATATATTTT. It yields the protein CASSYSSGNTIYF.

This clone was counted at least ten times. The CDR3: CASSPGQGASYEQYF. The CDR3 region has the DNA TGCGCCAGCAGCCCCGGACAGGGGGCCTCCTACGAGCAGTACTTC. The rearrangement uses TRBV5-1 and TRBJ2-7; 11 positions match TRBD1. Germline V gene sequence: CDR1 SGHRS, CDR2 YFSETQ. The CDR3 is made up of 15 amino acids. The J segment lost 0 bases and the V segment lost 4 bases, leaving 3 bases of the junction unmatched.